This T cell receptor beta chain was identified in a study of blood T cell repertoires in COVID-19. Across the whole study: COVID-19 samples from acute and convalescent phases originated in the United States, Italy and Spain. The analysed material was cDNA or gDNA that came from T cells, B-cell-depleted T cells, or PBMCs.

Trimming pared 0 bases from V and 4 bases from J, leaving 12 bases between. Germline assignment: CDR1 MGHRA and CDR2 YSYEKL. The length of the CDR3 is 15 residues. Original methodology: Counts of nucleated cells, estimated from reference gene primer amplification, were obtained. Measured with immunoSEQ multiplex PCR; TCRdb has only the in-frame clones, and not every one. V, J and clone size reflect that table, while D and trimming were determined from the DNA. This table holds 150,000 to 200,000 clones, 81% found once. Sequencing was carried out using peripheral blood. The source is a man aged 55 to 70 with active or convalescent COVID-19. The rearrangement joins TRBV4-1 to TRBJ1-1, with D perhaps matching TRBD1 (5 bases). CDR3 residues: CASSQDSGVGTEAFF. The CDR3 DNA reads as TGCGCCAGCAGCCAAGATTCGGGGGTCGGCACTGAAGCTTTCTTT.